Listed below are T cell receptor beta chains from one sample, sequenced in a study of blood T cell repertoires in COVID-19. The method was immunoSEQ multiplex PCR; TCRdb's version includes in-frame clones alone and lacks a portion of them. The sample has some 190,000 clones, approximately 86% seen once; the top ten hold roughly 24%. Sequenced sample: PBMCs or T cells enriched from blood (not recorded which). These receptors were taken from a woman between 40 and 50 years old in a cohort exposed to, infected with or recovered from COVID-19 (not recorded which). Each CDR3 is given with its conserved first and last residue. D genes are given only for firm matches. The listing skips clone size in some rows; elsewhere it reads once, few, many or a size class.

CDR3aa	CDR3nt	d_gene	j_gene	v_gene	abundance
CATSDSPRQGRDTEAFF	TGTGCCACCAGTGATTCTCCAAGACAGGGGAGGGACACTGAAGCTTTCTTT	TRBD1	TRBJ1-1	TRBV24-1	.
CASSPTSYNEQFF	TGTGCCAGCAGCCCGACTAGTTACAATGAGCAGTTCTTC	.	TRBJ2-1	TRBV3-1/TRBV3-2	.
CASSQVQAGGGNEQFF	TGTGCCAGCAGCCAAGTCCAAGCGGGAGGCGGCAATGAGCAGTTCTTC	TRBD2	TRBJ2-1	TRBV3-1/TRBV3-2	.
CASSENRGPDTIYF	TGTGCCAGCAGTGAAAACAGGGGGCCAGACACCATATATTTT	TRBD1	TRBJ1-3	TRBV6-1	.
CATSELGQGANRNTEAFF	TGTGCCACCAGTGAGTTGGGACAGGGGGCGAATCGGAACACTGAAGCTTTCTTT	TRBD1	TRBJ1-1	TRBV24-1	.
CASSDEVDRGYQPQHF	TGCGCCAGCAGTGATGAAGTAGACAGGGGATATCAGCCCCAGCATTTT	TRBD1	TRBJ1-5	TRBV10-2	.
CASTVDRNTEAFF	TGCGCCAGCACCGTTGACAGGAACACTGAAGCTTTCTTT	.	TRBJ1-1	TRBV10-2	.
CASSPVGLLSTDTQYF	TGTGCCAGCAGCCCGGTGGGACTTCTCAGCACAGATACGCAGTATTTT	.	TRBJ2-3	TRBV9	.
CASRGDRVAETQYF	TGTGCCAGCAGGGGGGACAGGGTGGCGGAGACCCAGTACTTC	TRBD1	TRBJ2-5	TRBV6-5	.
CASSVGLAGPASSYEQYF	TGTGCCAGCAGCGTAGGACTAGCGGGCCCTGCAAGCTCCTACGAGCAGTACTTC	TRBD2	TRBJ2-7	TRBV9	.
CASSPPARINYGYTF	TGTGCCAGCAGCCCGCCGGCGCGGATTAACTATGGCTACACCTTC	.	TRBJ1-2	TRBV7-9	.
CASSLSPENTEAFF	TGTGCCAGCAGTTTATCCCCAGAGAACACTGAAGCTTTCTTT	.	TRBJ1-1	TRBV27	.
CASSLDVRDYEQYF	TGCGCCAGCAGCTTGGATGTCAGGGACTACGAGCAGTACTTC	.	TRBJ2-7	TRBV5-1	.
CASSQDPSISYSGNTIYF	TGCGCCAGCAGCCAAGATCCGAGCATTTCCTACTCTGGAAACACCATATATTTT	.	TRBJ1-3	TRBV4-3	.
CASTGLASTGELFF	TGTGCCAGCACGGGACTAGCGTCCACCGGGGAGCTGTTTTTT	TRBD2	TRBJ2-2	TRBV2	.
CASSADSLPSYEQYF	TGTGCCAGCAGCGCGGACAGTCTACCTTCCTACGAGCAGTACTTC	.	TRBJ2-7	TRBV2	.
CASSPRGQGDYNSPLHF	TGTGCCAGCAGTCCGCGTGGGCAGGGGGATTATAATTCACCCCTCCACTTT	TRBD1	TRBJ1-6	TRBV28	.
CASSFHGTSGRVEQFF	TGTGCCAGCAGTTTCCACGGGACTAGCGGGAGGGTTGAGCAGTTCTTC	TRBD2	TRBJ2-1	TRBV28	.
CASSDRGLTTQYF	TGTGCCAGCAGCGATCGCGGACTAACGACGCAGTATTTT	.	TRBJ2-3	TRBV5-6	.
CASIARTGNIGYTF	TGTGCCAGCATCGCCCGGACAGGGAATATTGGCTACACCTTC	TRBD1	TRBJ1-2	TRBV6-5	.
CASSVADRGSADTQYF	TGTGCCAGCAGCGTAGCAGACAGGGGGTCAGCGGATACGCAGTATTTT	TRBD1	TRBJ2-3	TRBV9	.
CASKDTRFFNYGYTF	TGTGCCAGCAAGGACACCCGATTTTTTAACTATGGCTACACCTTC	.	TRBJ1-2	TRBV6-5	once
CASSLWQTNTGELFF	TGTGCCAGCAGTTTATGGCAGACGAACACCGGGGAGCTGTTTTTT	.	TRBJ2-2	TRBV27	.
CASSPTSGVYEQYF	TGCGCCAGCAGCCCGACTAGCGGGGTCTACGAGCAGTACTTC	TRBD2	TRBJ2-7	TRBV5-1	few
CASSPRTGGNTEAFF	TGTGCCAGCAGCCCTCGGACAGGGGGGAACACTGAAGCTTTCTTT	TRBD1	TRBJ1-1	TRBV5-4	.
CASSSTTSTDTQYF	TGCGCCAGCAGCTCGACAACTAGCACAGATACGCAGTATTTT	.	TRBJ2-3	TRBV5-1	.
CASTPGTSGGVGEQYF	TGTGCCAGCACCCCCGGGACTAGCGGGGGGGTGGGTGAGCAGTACTTC	TRBD2	TRBJ2-7	TRBV27	.
CASSQGAEQFF	TGTGCCAGCAGTCAGGGGGCTGAGCAGTTCTTC	TRBD1	TRBJ2-1	TRBV2	.
CASSFGNNYGYTF	TGCGCCAGCAGCTTCGGGAATAACTATGGCTACACCTTC	.	TRBJ1-2	TRBV5-1	.
CASSSNRNTEAFF	TGCGCCAGCAGTTCAAACAGGAACACTGAAGCTTTCTTT	.	TRBJ1-1	TRBV10-1	.
CASSHSTRNYGYTF	TGCGCCAGCAGCCATAGTACGAGGAACTATGGCTACACCTTC	.	TRBJ1-2	TRBV4-1	once
CAISETLAGGSYEQYF	TGTGCCATCAGTGAGACTCTAGCGGGGGGTTCCTACGAGCAGTACTTC	TRBD2	TRBJ2-7	TRBV10-3	.
CASSFRQGAGEKLFF	TGCGCCAGCAGCTTCAGACAGGGGGCAGGGGAAAAACTGTTTTTT	TRBD1	TRBJ1-4	TRBV5-1	.
CASSQGPGDQYGYTF	TGTGCCAGCAGCCAAGGGCCCGGGGATCAGTATGGCTACACCTTC	.	TRBJ1-2	TRBV3-1/TRBV3-2	once
CASSAFTGGPNTDTQYF	TGTGCCAGCAGCGCATTCACAGGGGGTCCGAACACAGATACGCAGTATTTT	TRBD1	TRBJ2-3	TRBV9	.
CASSQSYEQYF	TGTGCCAGCAGTCAATCCTACGAGCAGTACTTC	.	TRBJ2-7	TRBV11-2	few
CATSRDRDTEAFF	TGTGCCACCAGCAGAGATCGAGACACTGAAGCTTTCTTT	.	TRBJ1-1	TRBV15	.
CASSRGGAGVDTEAFF	TGTGCCAGCAGCCGGGGGGGGGCTGGAGTAGACACTGAAGCTTTCTTT	.	TRBJ1-1	TRBV5-4	.
CASSPSGGPRYEQFF	TGCGCCAGCAGTCCTAGCGGGGGGCCTAGGTATGAGCAGTTCTTC	TRBD2	TRBJ2-1	TRBV5-1	.
CASTSLEGPNYGYTF	TGCGCCAGCACCTCGCTGGAGGGTCCGAACTATGGCTACACCTTC	.	TRBJ1-2	TRBV5-1	.
CSVTGGWDGYTF	TGCAGCGTGACAGGGGGCTGGGATGGCTACACCTTC	TRBD1	TRBJ1-2	TRBV29-1	.